The rows below give T cell receptor beta chains drawn from one sample of a study of vaccination and CD4 T cells after COVID-19. TCRdb analysed the PCR reads with MiXCR anew, one entry per CDR3 protein. The sample holds around 9,100 distinct CDR3 sequences, around two thirds seen once. The antigens these receptors bind are not known. The source material was CD4+ T cells from blood, cultured in vitro. The source of these receptors is a human donor who had recovered from COVID-19. The CDR3 runs from the conserved cysteine through the conserved F or W. Fields, in order: CDR3 protein, CDR3 DNA, V gene, clone size, J gene, D gene. A D gene is named only where the DNA matches it firmly. Expanded clones are given a class, and other clones once, few, many or no size at all.

CDR3aa: CASSGVTESYEQYF
CDR3nt: TGTGCCAGCAGTGGGGTGACAGAGTCCTACGAGCAGTACTTC
v_gene: TRBV2
abundance: -
j_gene: TRBJ2-7
d_gene: -

CDR3aa: CASSSERPGNIQYF
CDR3nt: TGTGCCAGCAGCTCCGAGCGTCCCGGGAACATTCAGTACTTC
v_gene: TRBV5-5
abundance: few
j_gene: TRBJ2-4
d_gene: -

CDR3aa: CSATYPGPSNTEAFF
CDR3nt: TGCAGTGCTACCTACCCGGGACCGTCGAACACTGAAGCTTTCTTT
v_gene: TRBV20-1
abundance: once
j_gene: TRBJ1-1
d_gene: -

CDR3aa: CASRLDGPSNYGYTF
CDR3nt: TGTGCCAGCAGGTTGGACGGCCCGTCTAACTATGGCTACACCTTC
v_gene: TRBV2
abundance: -
j_gene: TRBJ1-2
d_gene: -

CDR3aa: CASSSLTGTGGETQYF
CDR3nt: TGTGCCAGCAGTTCTCTTACCGGGACAGGGGGTGAGACCCAGTACTTC
v_gene: TRBV6-5
abundance: -
j_gene: TRBJ2-5
d_gene: TRBD1

CDR3aa: CASSLNDQPQHF
CDR3nt: TGTGCCAGCAGCTTAAACGATCAGCCCCAGCATTTT
v_gene: TRBV11-3
abundance: -
j_gene: TRBJ1-5
d_gene: -

CDR3aa: CASSQGGDTQYF
CDR3nt: TGTGCCAGCAGTCAAGGGGGAGATACGCAGTATTTT
v_gene: TRBV12-3/TRBV12-4
abundance: once
j_gene: TRBJ2-3
d_gene: -

CDR3aa: CASSGGLKETQYF
CDR3nt: TGTGCCAGCAGTGGGGGCCTTAAAGAGACCCAGTACTTC
v_gene: TRBV6-1
abundance: -
j_gene: TRBJ2-5
d_gene: -

CDR3aa: CSARAFPQGQDSPLHF
CDR3nt: TGCAGTGCTAGAGCCTTCCCCCAGGGACAGGACTCACCCCTCCACTTT
v_gene: TRBV20-1
abundance: -
j_gene: TRBJ1-6
d_gene: TRBD1

CDR3aa: CSAPGHENYGYTF
CDR3nt: TGCAGTGCTCCGGGACACGAAAACTATGGCTACACCTTC
v_gene: TRBV20-1
abundance: few
j_gene: TRBJ1-2
d_gene: -

CDR3aa: CASSHTGTYRLAGDTQYF
CDR3nt: TGCGCCAGCAGTCACACCGGGACATATAGACTAGCGGGAGATACGCAGTATTTT
v_gene: TRBV23-1
abundance: -
j_gene: TRBJ2-3
d_gene: TRBD2

CDR3aa: CASSYRVSNYGYTF
CDR3nt: TGTGCCAGCAGTTACAGGGTTTCTAACTATGGCTACACCTTC
v_gene: TRBV6-5
abundance: -
j_gene: TRBJ1-2
d_gene: -

CDR3aa: CASSQVPGRGNTEAFF
CDR3nt: TGTGCCAGCAGCCAAGTCCCCGGCAGGGGAAACACTGAAGCTTTCTTT
v_gene: TRBV14
abundance: -
j_gene: TRBJ1-1
d_gene: -

CDR3aa: CASSETVFEQYF
CDR3nt: TGTGCCAGCAGTGAGACAGTTTTCGAGCAGTACTTC
v_gene: TRBV6-1
abundance: -
j_gene: TRBJ2-7
d_gene: -

CDR3aa: CASSLGGGYTDEKLFF
CDR3nt: TGTGCCAGCAGCTTAGGTGGGGGGTATACCGATGAAAAACTGTTTTTT
v_gene: TRBV7-9
abundance: -
j_gene: TRBJ1-4
d_gene: -

CDR3aa: CSASQRGQIGEQFF
CDR3nt: TGCAGTGCTAGCCAGCGGGGCCAGATAGGTGAGCAGTTCTTC
v_gene: TRBV20-1
abundance: once
j_gene: TRBJ2-1
d_gene: TRBD2

CDR3aa: CASSQVGRSYTF
CDR3nt: TGTGCCAGCAGCCAAGTAGGGAGGAGCTACACCTTC
v_gene: TRBV14
abundance: -
j_gene: TRBJ1-2
d_gene: -

CDR3aa: CASSIRQSYEQYF
CDR3nt: TGTGCCAGTAGTATCAGACAGTCCTACGAGCAGTACTTC
v_gene: TRBV19
abundance: -
j_gene: TRBJ2-7
d_gene: -

CDR3aa: CASSLLLGAGVGNTIYF
CDR3nt: TGTGCCAGCAGCTTACTACTTGGGGCAGGAGTCGGAAACACCATATATTTT
v_gene: TRBV11-2
abundance: few
j_gene: TRBJ1-3
d_gene: -

CDR3aa: CASRNTEAFF
CDR3nt: TGTGCCAGCAGAAACACTGAAGCTTTCTTT
v_gene: TRBV6-2/TRBV6-3
abundance: -
j_gene: TRBJ1-1
d_gene: -

CDR3aa: CAWSVLSRDYGYTF
CDR3nt: TGTGCCTGGAGTGTACTGAGCCGTGACTATGGCTACACCTTC
v_gene: TRBV30
abundance: -
j_gene: TRBJ1-2
d_gene: -

CDR3aa: CASSLVKRAGSHEQYF
CDR3nt: TGTGCCAGCAGCTTAGTTAAGCGAGCGGGATCCCACGAGCAGTACTTC
v_gene: TRBV7-2
abundance: -
j_gene: TRBJ2-7
d_gene: TRBD2

CDR3aa: CASSIRGRVEYPQHF
CDR3nt: TGTGCCAGTAGTATTCGGGGCAGGGTGGAGTATCCCCAGCATTTT
v_gene: TRBV19
abundance: -
j_gene: TRBJ1-5
d_gene: -

CDR3aa: CASSLSLGETQYF
CDR3nt: TGTGCCAGCAGCTTATCCCTCGGAGAGACCCAGTACTTC
v_gene: TRBV7-2
abundance: -
j_gene: TRBJ2-5
d_gene: -

CDR3aa: CASSLEFVAFF
CDR3nt: TGTGCCAGCAGTTTAGAATTTGTGGCTTTCTTT
v_gene: TRBV12-3/TRBV12-4
abundance: -
j_gene: TRBJ1-1
d_gene: -

CDR3aa: CSVGANTEAFF
CDR3nt: TGCAGCGTTGGGGCGAACACTGAAGCTTTCTTT
v_gene: TRBV29-1
abundance: -
j_gene: TRBJ1-1
d_gene: -

CDR3aa: CASTGEPYEQYF
CDR3nt: TGTGCCAGCACTGGAGAGCCGTACGAGCAGTACTTC
v_gene: TRBV2
abundance: -
j_gene: TRBJ2-7
d_gene: -

CDR3aa: CSARDLRDPAGDLVHTDTQYF
CDR3nt: TGCAGTGCTAGAGATCTCCGCGATCCAGCGGGGGACCTCGTTCACACAGATACGCAGTATTTT
v_gene: TRBV20-1
abundance: few
j_gene: TRBJ2-3
d_gene: TRBD2

CDR3aa: CASSRAGGAEKLFF
CDR3nt: TGTGCCAGCAGCCGTGCGGGGGGCGCCGAAAAACTGTTTTTT
v_gene: TRBV6-1
abundance: -
j_gene: TRBJ1-4
d_gene: -

CDR3aa: CASSLTGGALDNYGYTF
CDR3nt: TGTGCCAGCAGCTTGACAGGGGGCGCCCTAGATAACTATGGCTACACCTTC
v_gene: TRBV7-2
abundance: -
j_gene: TRBJ1-2
d_gene: TRBD1

CDR3aa: CASGVLSSTEAFF
CDR3nt: TGTGCCAGCGGGGTGTTGTCATCCACTGAAGCTTTCTTT
v_gene: TRBV12-3/TRBV12-4
abundance: -
j_gene: TRBJ1-1
d_gene: -

CDR3aa: CATSGPDGELFF
CDR3nt: TGTGCCACCAGCGGGCCAGACGGGGAGCTGTTTTTT
v_gene: TRBV15
abundance: few
j_gene: TRBJ2-2
d_gene: -

CDR3aa: CASSGGTGQPQHF
CDR3nt: TGTGCCAGCAGTGGAGGGACAGGTCAGCCCCAGCATTTT
v_gene: TRBV2
abundance: -
j_gene: TRBJ1-5
d_gene: TRBD1

CDR3aa: CSARGQEYGGYTF
CDR3nt: TGCAGTGCCCGGGGACAGGAGTATGGTGGCTACACCTTC
v_gene: TRBV20-1
abundance: few
j_gene: TRBJ1-2
d_gene: TRBD1

CDR3aa: CASSVRTSGTNEQFF
CDR3nt: TGTGCCAGCAGCGTGAGGACTAGCGGGACGAATGAGCAGTTCTTC
v_gene: TRBV6-1
abundance: -
j_gene: TRBJ2-1
d_gene: TRBD2

CDR3aa: CASTKGVAGYTF
CDR3nt: TGTGCCAGCACCAAGGGTGTTGCTGGCTACACCTTC
v_gene: TRBV6-1
abundance: medium-sized
j_gene: TRBJ1-2
d_gene: -

CDR3aa: CSARSDFGKLFF
CDR3nt: TGCAGTGCTAGATCGGACTTCGGAAAACTGTTTTTT
v_gene: TRBV20-1
abundance: -
j_gene: TRBJ1-4
d_gene: -

CDR3aa: CASSLAFGGGAF
CDR3nt: -
v_gene: TRBV7-9
abundance: -
j_gene: TRBJ2-1
d_gene: -

CDR3aa: CASSSGSSNTEAFF
CDR3nt: TGTGCCAGCAGCTCGGGGTCTTCTAACACTGAAGCTTTCTTT
v_gene: TRBV11-3
abundance: -
j_gene: TRBJ1-1
d_gene: -

CDR3aa: CSARDSRWRQYF
CDR3nt: TGCAGTGCTAGAGATTCAAGGTGGAGGCAGTACTTC
v_gene: TRBV20-1
abundance: -
j_gene: TRBJ2-7
d_gene: -